These 27 T cell receptor beta chains were sequenced from one sample in a study of T cell responses to AZD1222 COVID-19 vaccine. Sequencing used immunoSEQ multiplex PCR; TCRdb keeps in-frame clones, though not all of them. This table holds around 150,000 clones, about 90% found once. The sequences come from peripheral blood, collected 28 days after the second dose of the MenACWY control vaccine. The receptors here all came from an adult who received the MenACWY meningococcal vaccine as a control.

The chain employs TRBV18 and TRBJ1-5; tentatively, D is TRBD1 (5 bases). The CDR3 extends over 16 amino acids. V lost 3 bases to trimming and J lost 3 bases, with 15 bases between them. Germline assignment: CDR1 KGHSH and CDR2 LQKENI. The CDR3 protein is CASSPGPRILNQPQHF. In nucleotides, the CDR3 is TGTGCCAGCTCACCGGGACCCCGAATCCTCAATCAGCCCCAGCATTTT.

The rearrangement links TRBV7-8 to TRBJ2-7; D is undetermined. Germline values: CDR1 SGHVS, CDR2 FQNEAQ. The V and J ends lost 5 bases and 5 bases respectively, with 7 bases between them. The CDR3 runs to 11 residues. The CDR3 DNA reads as TGTGCCAGCAGCCCCCTCCACGAGCAGTACTTC. Amino acids: CASSPLHEQYF.

The CDR3 DNA is TGTGCCAGCAGCTTGGATCCGGCAGCCCACAATGAGCAGTTCTTC. Its protein product is CASSLDPAAHNEQFF. The rearrangement uses TRBV5-4 and TRBJ2-1, with D uncertain. The CDR3 is made up of 15 amino acids. V was clipped by 0 bases and J by 5 bases, with 12 bases between them. The germline gives CDR1 SGHNT, CDR2 YYREEE (reference sequence).

J is TRBJ1-3 and V is TRBV5-4; D remains ambiguous. The CDR3 totals 12 residues. Germline V gene lookup returns CDR1 SGHNT and CDR2 YYREEE (reference sequence). Trimming shortened V by 0 bases and J by 16 bases, and 14 bases separated the two germline ends. This chain's CDR3 is CASSLGDSGPYF. The CDR3 bases are TGTGCCAGCAGCTTGGGGGATTCCGGACCCTATTTT. The entire variable domain, with the rest obtained from reference TRBV5-4 and TRBJ1-3, is as follows: ETGVTQSPTHLIKTRGQQVTLRCSSQSGHNTVSWYQQALGQGPQFIFQYYREEENGRGNFPPRFSGLQFPNYSSELNVNALELDDSALYLCASSLGDSGPYFGEGSWLTVV.

CDR3 amino acids: CASSLGAYGSSYNEQFF. CDR3 nucleotides: TGTGCCAGCAGCTTGGGGGCATATGGCAGCTCCTACAATGAGCAGTTCTTC. The chain uses TRBV5-4 and TRBJ2-1; D not resolved. This CDR3 spans 17 amino acids. Trimming took 0 bases from V and 0 from J, leaving 13 bases between them. Germline values: CDR1 SGHNT, CDR2 YYREEE (reference sequence).

V is TRBV5-4 and J is TRBJ2-1, with 11 bases that match TRBD2. Per the germline V gene, CDR1 is SGHNT and CDR2 is YYREEE (reference sequence). The CDR3 covers 14 residues. V lost 2 bases to trimming and J lost 9 bases; unmatched junction nucleotides: 4. The CDR3 DNA reads TGTGCCAGCAGCTTAAAACTAGCGGGAGTTGAGCAGTTCTTC. Residues: CASSLKLAGVEQFF.

The CDR3 nucleotides are TGTGCCAGCAGTCCCCAGGGACAGCCGGGAACTGAAGCTTTCTTT. Encoded protein: CASSPQGQPGTEAFF. The chain carries TRBV6-5 and TRBJ1-1, with 7 bases fitting TRBD1. The ends lost 5 bases at V and 5 bases at J; junction bases unmatched: 11. Germline values: CDR1 MNHEY, CDR2 SVGAGI. This CDR3 spans 15 amino acids.

This chain connects TRBV7-9 to TRBJ2-5; 8 bases are a match to TRBD1. V lost 5 bases, J lost 3 bases, and 5 bases stayed unmatched. Germline V gene lookup returns CDR1 SEHNR and CDR2 FQNEAQ (reference sequence). The CDR3 sequence is 14 residues long. This CDR3 reads CASSTWDRKETQYF. CDR3 nucleotide sequence: TGTGCCAGCAGCACATGGGACAGGAAAGAGACCCAGTACTTC.

This sequence joins TRBV7-3 and TRBJ2-3, with 9 bases aligning to TRBD2. V lost 5 bases and J lost 1; bases outside the gene matches: 7. In germline, CDR1 is SGHTA, CDR2 FQGTGA. The CDR3 is made up of 16 amino acids. Here the CDR3 DNA reads TGTGCCAGCAGCCCAGGCGGGAGGGCAGGCACAGATACGCAGTATTTT. Its translation: CASSPGGRAGTDTQYF. The variable domain in full, completed from reference TRBV7-3 and TRBJ2-3, reads GAGVSQTPSNKVTEKGKYVELRCDPISGHTALYWYRQSLGQGPEFLIYFQGTGAADDSGLPNDRFFAVRPEGSVSTLKIQRTERGDSAVYLCASSPGGRAGTDTQYFGPGTRLTVL.

This clone was picked up a small number of times. The chain employs TRBV7-3 and TRBJ2-1, with 8 bases fitting TRBD2. Germline V gene data show CDR1 as SGHTA and CDR2 as FQGTGA. The CDR3 is 16 residues long. With 5 bases clipped from V and 0 bases from J, the junction kept 6 bases outside the gene matches. CDR3 sequence reads: CASSAVAGSSYNEQFF. In DNA, the CDR3 is TGTGCCAGCAGCGCCGTAGCGGGGAGCTCCTACAATGAGCAGTTCTTC.

This sequence joins TRBV9 and TRBJ2-3; D is uncertain. V was shortened by 1 base and J by 2 bases, with 8 bases between the two germline ends. Looked up from germline, CDR1 is SGDLS and CDR2 is YYNGEE. The CDR3 loop spans 14 amino acids. The CDR3 is CASSVRPNTDTQYF. The CDR3 DNA follows: TGTGCCAGCAGCGTACGACCCAACACAGATACGCAGTATTTT.

This chain links TRBV5-1 with TRBJ2-7; perhaps TRBD2 as D (5 bases). The CDR3 is 15 residues long. Germline-derived CDR1 and CDR2 are SGHRS and YFSETQ. The V end was cut by 0 bases, the J end by 3 bases, with 13 bases between. The CDR3 DNA sequence: TGCGCCAGCAGCTTGGCACCCCTGGGAGACTACGAGCAGTACTTC. Translating it yields CASSLAPLGDYEQYF.

The sample holds one count of this clone. The rearrangement links TRBV28 to TRBJ2-1; TRBD2 matches at 14 bases. With V trimmed by 4 bases and J by 1 base, 12 bases remained unmatched. Germline-derived CDR1 and CDR2 are MDHEN and SYDVKM. The length of the CDR3 is 20 residues. CDR3 sequence: CASSYPRLAGGLQSYNEQFF. The CDR3 DNA sequence: TGTGCCAGCAGTTACCCAAGACTAGCGGGAGGGCTTCAGTCCTACAATGAGCAGTTCTTC.

This rearrangement joins TRBV12-1 to TRBJ1-1. TRBV12-1 is annotated as a pseudogene. The CDR3 runs to 14 residues. The chain's CDR3 is CASSSRITTTEAFF. CDR3 nucleotide sequence: TGTGCCAGCAGCTCCCGGATCACGACGACTGAAGCTTTCTTT.

The chain has TRBV6-1 and TRBJ2-3; 10 nucleotides agree with TRBD2. Germline CDR1 reads MNHNS; CDR2 reads SASEGT. After removal of 2 bases from V and 2 bases from J, the junction contained 4 bases not matched to a gene. The CDR3 is 16 residues long. DNA for the CDR3: TGTGCCAGCAGTGAATGGGGACTAGCGACCACAGATACGCAGTATTTT. Protein product: CASSEWGLATTDTQYF.

The chain recombines TRBV24-1 with TRBJ1-2; a possible D gene is TRBD1 (5 bases). Germline-derived CDR1 and CDR2 are KGHDR and SFDVKD. V was clipped by 2 bases and J by 6 bases, with 21 bases between them. This CDR3 is 17 amino acids long. CDR3 loop: CATSDSGAGKGLDGYTF. DNA for the CDR3: TGTGCCACCAGTGATTCTGGGGCCGGAAAGGGGCTCGATGGCTACACCTTC.

The rearrangement links TRBV6-5 to TRBJ2-7; 10 bases are a match to TRBD1. Germline CDR1 reads MNHEY; CDR2 reads SVGAGI. With V trimmed by 4 bases and J by 5 bases, 11 bases remained unmatched. This CDR3 is 16 amino acids long. The CDR3 bases are TGTGCCAGCAGTTTTCCCGCGGGACAGGGGTCCCACGAGCAGTACTTC. Its protein is CASSFPAGQGSHEQYF.

This chain links TRBV19 with TRBJ2-1; D may be TRBD1 (7 bases). CDR1 and CDR2 from the germline V gene are LNHDA and SQIVND (reference sequence). Deletions cut 9 bases from V and 0 bases from J, with 15 bases between. CDR3 length: 15 residues. CDR3 sequence: CASTTQGGSYNEQFF. The DNA for the CDR3 is TGTGCCAGCACGACCCAGGGGGGCTCCTACAATGAGCAGTTCTTC.

The rearrangement uses TRBV5-1 and TRBJ2-3, with D uncertain. Looked up from germline, CDR1 is SGHRS and CDR2 is YFSETQ. The CDR3 consists of 13 residues. Deletions cut 0 bases from V and 10 bases from J, with 12 bases between. This CDR3 reads CASSLVNPNAQYF. The CDR3 DNA follows: TGCGCCAGCAGCTTGGTGAACCCGAACGCGCAGTATTTT.

The V call is TRBV9, the J call TRBJ2-7; D may be TRBD2 (5 bases). Trimming pared 0 bases from V and 2 bases from J, leaving 12 bases between. The CDR3 extends over 15 amino acids. Germline lookup yields CDR1 SGDLS and CDR2 YYNGEE. CDR3 coding DNA: TGTGCCAGCAGCGTAGACCCGGGGTTTCCCTACGAGCAGTACTTC. It codes for CASSVDPGFPYEQYF.

The V call is TRBV19, the J call TRBJ1-5; a weak D match, TRBD1 (5 bases). CDR1 and CDR2 (germline): LNHDA, SQIVND (reference sequence). V shed 0 bases and J shed 3 bases, with 24 bases lying between them. The CDR3 contains 20 residues. DNA of the CDR3: TGTGCCAGTAGTATAGAAACGCAGGGTTTCGCCATGCATATCAATCAGCCCCAGCATTTT. Protein: CASSIETQGFAMHINQPQHF. Looking up the rest from reference TRBV19 and TRBJ1-5 gives the full variable domain: DGGITQSPKYLFRKEGQNVTLSCEQNLNHDAMYWYRQDPGQGLRLIYYSQIVNDFQKGDIAEGYSVSREKKESFPLTVTSAQKNPTAFYLCASSIETQGFAMHINQPQHFGDGTRLSIL.

Only a few counts were recorded for this clone. The chain recombines TRBV7-2 with TRBJ1-1; 7 bases match TRBD1. The germline CDR1 and CDR2 sequences are SGHTA and FQGNSA. The V segment lost 6 bases and the J segment 4 bases; nucleotides outside the gene matches: 8. CDR3 size: 14 residues. CDR3 sequence (DNA): TGTGCCAGCAGTTCACAGGGGTTTGGCACTGAAGCTTTCTTT. It specifies CASSSQGFGTEAFF.

This chain connects TRBV19 to TRBJ2-2; D may be TRBD2 (6 bases). The CDR3 extends over 11 amino acids. Deletions cut 11 bases from V and 6 bases from J, with 10 bases between. Germline V gives CDR1 LNHDA, CDR2 SQIVND (reference sequence). CDR3 sequence (DNA): TGTGCCGGGGCGGGGTCCGGGGAGCTGTTTTTT. It specifies CAGAGSGELFF.

The chain carries TRBV11-2 and TRBJ2-1; 13 positions match TRBD2. CDR3 length: 15 amino acids. Trimming at V came to 5 bases and at J to 12 bases, leaving 10 bases not matched to a gene. Germline V CDR1 and CDR2: SGHAT, FQNNGV. The CDR3 here is CASSPGLAGSVWQFF. CDR3 nucleotide sequence: TGTGCCAGCAGCCCGGGACTAGCGGGATCGGTGTGGCAGTTCTTC.

The genes are TRBV7-9 and TRBJ1-1; TRBD1 might be the D (5 bases). The germline V gene encodes CDR1 SEHNR and CDR2 FQNEAQ (reference sequence). V was trimmed by 4 bases and J by 6 bases, leaving 12 bases between them. The length of the CDR3 is 13 residues. CDR3: CASSSPLRAEAFF. The CDR3 DNA is TGTGCCAGCAGCTCCCCCCTCAGGGCTGAAGCTTTCTTT.

On this clone itself: This likely comes from a read error, as the CDR3 has no conserved phenylalanine or tryptophan at its end. It is unclear where the CDR3 begins or ends on the DNA, so no DNA is shown, and the CDR3 is as TCRdb lists it. The chain couples TRBV6-1 to TRBJ2-3; the table names TRBD2, a call not compared with the DNA. Counting both end residues, the CDR3 totals 13 amino acids. Germline V gene lookup returns CDR1 MNHNS and CDR2 SASEGT. CDR3 sequence: CASSSGLAGGLRS.

In this sample, this clone turned up once. The chain couples TRBV3-1 (or the pseudogene TRBV3-2) to TRBJ2-7; weak D call: TRBD1 (6 bases). The CDR3 has 14 residues. The germline V gene has CDR1 LGHDT and CDR2 YNNKEL (reference sequence). V gave up 4 bases and J gave up 5 bases, with 15 bases separating them. The CDR3 is CASSLRGTKNEQYF. The CDR3, as DNA: TGTGCCAGCAGCCTGAGGGGGACAAAGAACGAGCAGTACTTC.